The sequence of this TCR beta chain was determined in a study of cytomegalovirus exposure and HLA in healthy donors listed by TCRdb under 2017. Regarding the research as a whole: The roughly 670 repertoires of the first cohort and the 95 to 150 validation repertoires were produced on the same platform, according to a later analysis. The aim of the study was to test whether cataloging public T cell receptors could identify signatures of past pathogen exposure. The study combined high-throughput TCR immunosequencing, statistical association of individual TCRs with disease status, and machine learning to predict cytomegalovirus infection status. Besides the first cohort of around 670 subjects, a separate validation cohort made up of around 120 different subjects was used.

The study at large found these results: A later analysis found that TCRs clustered in the first cohort also tended to co-occur in the roughly 120 validation repertoires, with more than 90% of cluster scores above 0. The classifier was reported to diagnose cytomegalovirus status with high specificity and sensitivity in both the original and validation cohorts. The validation cohort had no HLA typing available for a later analysis, so co-occurrence within that cohort was assessed over all 130 or so repertoires. In the study, some 180 TCR beta chains were listed as associated with cytomegalovirus. Across donors, most TCR sequences were observed very rarely, whereas some public TCRs were present in many individuals. According to the authors, the approach could potentially be generalized to other disease states and immunological phenotypes. Three of the identified cytomegalovirus-associated TCR beta chains were confirmed in vitro to be specific for cytomegalovirus antigens.

To prepare the library, the immunoSEQ multiplex PCR assay was applied. In the original analysis: A statistical classification framework was built to diagnose cytomegalovirus status from the catalog of TCR beta chain sequences. What TCRdb holds here is the immuneACCESS table cut down to in-frame rearrangements. Part of the clones is not present; checked against another copy, under half of the missing clones reflect an unresolved V gene, and the others are unexplained. V and J calls and clone size are given by that table; D and trimming were obtained from the DNA. The sample table shows some 170,000 clones, and roughly nine tenths are seen once. 2.7% of the sample comes from the top ten. This clone showed up just once. Its specific antigen is unknown. Within one base of it there is no much larger clone, and no base qualities were kept. Additional DNA sequences in this sample encode the identical CDR3.

The donors were included in the validation cohort of approximately 120 subjects, a group kept apart from the approximately 650-subject first cohort. Measured from the cysteine to the phenylalanine, the CDR3 is 13 residues long. CDR3 DNA is the only sequence kept; it has 39 bases, read in frame from the first base. V loses 2 bases of germline sequence and J loses 5 bases, and the interval between the two ends is 7 bases. From the germline V gene, CDR1 is KGHSH and CDR2 is LQKENI. Sequencing input: PBMCs. This sequence originates from a man younger than 30 in good health and CMV-seropositive. The chain employs TRBV18 and TRBJ1-5, with the D gene too uncertain to name. The DNA sequence reads TGTGCCAGCTCACCAGGGCGGGATCAGCCCCAGCATTTT. Translated, this is CASSPGRDQPQHF.